These 32 T cell receptor beta chains share one sample of origin, sequenced in a study of shared clonotypes between healthy human individuals. Some clones are missing from TCRdb's copy, which holds only in-frame ones; the method was immunoSEQ multiplex PCR. In the table there are about 1.5 million clones, approximately 98% of which are singletons. Sample: naive CD4+ T cells sorted from blood. Subset denoted: CD45RA+ positively selected. These receptors all come from a man aged 25 to 40 in good health.

This clone was observed a single time. The chain couples TRBV29-1 to TRBJ2-4; 7 bases agree with TRBD2. The CDR3 spans 13 residues. J was trimmed by 5 bases and V by 3 bases; bases with no gene match: 4. The germline CDR1 and CDR2 sequences are SQVTM and ANQGSEA. As DNA, the CDR3 is TGCAGCGTTGACGGGGGGAGGCAAAACATTCAGTACTTC. Its protein product is CSVDGGRQNIQYF.

The chain uses TRBV10-2 and TRBJ2-1, with D possibly matching TRBD2 (5 bases). V lost 4 bases and J lost 1, with 8 bases in between. CDR3 size: 14 residues. Germline V gene data show CDR1 as WSHSY and CDR2 as SAAADI. The CDR3 sequence: CASSGEFSYNEQFF. The CDR3 DNA reads TGCGCCAGCAGTGGGGAGTTTTCCTACAATGAGCAGTTCTTC.

V gene TRBV7-9 combines with J gene TRBJ1-4; possible D gene TRBD1, 5 bases. The germline V gene encodes CDR1 SEHNR and CDR2 FQNEAQ (reference sequence). This CDR3 region has 15 residues. V lost 3 bases and J lost 3, with 11 bases in between. CDR3 coding DNA: TGTGCCAGCAGCTTTACCAGGGCAGCTAATGAAAAACTGTTTTTT. This translates into CASSFTRAANEKLFF.

The chain has TRBV4-3 and TRBJ2-3; 9 nucleotides line up with TRBD2. Germline V gene lookup returns CDR1 LGHNA and CDR2 YSLEER. V was clipped by 5 bases and J by 4 bases; unmatched bases: 7. The CDR3 covers 15 residues. In DNA, the CDR3 is TGCGCCAGCAGCACCCAAGCGGGAGGACCAGATACGCAGTATTTT. It encodes CASSTQAGGPDTQYF.

The V and J genes are TRBV6-5 and TRBJ2-7; D is perhaps TRBD2 (5 bases). CDR3 length: 15 residues. The germline V gene has CDR1 MNHEY and CDR2 SVGAGI. V was clipped by 3 bases and J by 6 bases, with 18 bases between them. The CDR3 DNA is TGTGCCAGCAGTTATTCCGGGGAACATACGGGCGAGCAGTACTTC. This encodes CASSYSGEHTGEQYF.

CDR3 loop: CASSPGGEYYEQYF. The DNA of the CDR3 is TGTGCCAGCAGCCCGGGCGGGGAGTACTACGAGCAGTACTTC. The gene calls are TRBV7-8 and TRBJ2-7; D is possibly TRBD2 (6 bases). V was pared by 5 bases and J by 3 bases, with 14 bases between. This CDR3 is built from 14 residues. Per the germline V gene, CDR1 is SGHVS and CDR2 is FQNEAQ.

The chain joins TRBV18 to TRBJ2-1, with a weak D call TRBD2 (6 bases). Germline V CDR1 and CDR2: KGHSH, LQKENI. There are 18 residues in the CDR3. The germline V and J ends were trimmed by 3 bases and 4 bases, with 22 bases remaining between them. The CDR3 spells CASSPGLAGGPRYNEQFF. The CDR3 bases are TGTGCCAGCTCACCCGGGTTAGCCGGAGGGCCGAGGTACAATGAGCAGTTCTTC.

The chain carries TRBV5-1 and TRBJ2-5; TRBD2 matches 7 bases. Germline V CDR1 and CDR2: SGHRS, YFSETQ. This CDR3 comprises 14 residues. The junction had 4 bases not matched to a gene; V was cut back by 4 bases and J by 1 base. CDR3 protein: CASSILAAQETQYF. In DNA, the CDR3 is TGCGCCAGCAGCATTCTAGCGGCCCAAGAGACCCAGTACTTC.

The chain links TRBV5-5 to TRBJ1-5; maybe TRBD1 (6 bases). Germline V lookup: CDR1 SGHKS, CDR2 YYEKEE (reference sequence). V lost 0 bases and J 5 bases, leaving 9 bases between the germline ends. CDR3 length: 14 amino acids. CDR3 nucleotides: TGTGCCAGCAGCTTGGACAGGGTCGATCAGCCCCAGCATTTT. Protein product: CASSLDRVDQPQHF.

This sequence joins TRBV4-2 and TRBJ2-2; TRBD2 agrees at 9 bases. This CDR3 comprises 16 residues. Trimming removed 3 bases from V and 4 bases from J; junction bases left unmatched: 6. Per the germline V gene, CDR1 is LGHNA and CDR2 is YNFKEQ. CDR3 in amino acids: CASSQAEAGGTGELFF. CDR3 sequence (DNA): TGTGCCAGCAGCCAGGCCGAAGCGGGAGGCACCGGGGAGCTGTTTTTT.

The chain has TRBV5-1 and TRBJ2-3, with 9 bases identical to TRBD2. The CDR3 loop spans 13 amino acids. After removal of 4 bases from V and 6 bases from J, the junction contained 3 bases not matched to a gene. From germline, CDR1 is SGHRS and CDR2 YFSETQ. CDR3 in DNA: TGCGCCAGCAGCGAGGGACTAGCCGATACGCAGTATTTT. Protein: CASSEGLADTQYF.

This chain uses TRBV29-1 with TRBJ2-7; no reliable D call. Between the trimmed V and J ends, which lost 4 bases and 1 base, there was a span of 5 bases. Germline V lookup: CDR1 SQVTM, CDR2 ANQGSEA. CDR3 size: 11 residues. The CDR3 sequence is CSVVVSYEQYF. For the CDR3, the DNA is TGCAGCGTTGTGGTTTCCTACGAGCAGTACTTC.

This CDR3 reads CASSLFGTGLYEQYF. CDR3 nucleotide sequence: TGTGCCAGCAGTTTATTTGGGACAGGGCTGTACGAGCAGTACTTC. The gene calls are TRBV27 and TRBJ2-7; TRBD1 agrees at 9 bases. The ends lost 1 base at V and 4 bases at J; junction bases unmatched: 5. CDR1 and CDR2 from the germline V gene are MNHEY and SMNVEV (reference sequence). The CDR3 contains 15 residues.

This clone was picked up one time. The V and J genes are TRBV28 and TRBJ2-7; D is ambiguous. The ends were cut back, 3 bases at V and 3 bases at J, with 6 bases in the middle. The germline V gene has CDR1 MDHEN and CDR2 SYDVKM. The CDR3 extends over 12 amino acids. CDR3 sequence: CASSFSDYEQYF. CDR3 nucleotide sequence: TGTGCCAGCAGTTTTTCGGACTACGAGCAGTACTTC. The full variable domain, completed using reference TRBV28 and TRBJ2-7, is DVKVTQSSRYLVKRTGEKVFLECVQDMDHENMFWYRQDPGLGLRLIYFSYDVKMKEKGDIPEGYSVSREKKERFSLILESASTNQTSMYLCASSFSDYEQYFGPGTRLTVT.

The genes are TRBV29-1 and TRBJ2-1; TRBD1 is a possible D gene (6 bases). Per the germline V gene, CDR1 is SQVTM and CDR2 is ANQGSEA. The ends were cut back, 7 bases at V and 6 bases at J, with 16 bases in the middle. The CDR3 is 13 amino acids. The chain's CDR3 is CSGSRGVGNEQFF. Here the CDR3 DNA reads TGCAGCGGGAGCAGGGGAGTTGGCAATGAGCAGTTCTTC.

The V call is TRBV10-1, the J call TRBJ2-1; no clear D. Between the trimmed V and J ends, which lost 0 bases and 8 bases, there was a span of 20 bases. CDR3 length equals 17 residues. CDR1 is WNHNN, CDR2 SYGVQD, per germline (reference sequence). CDR3 coding DNA: TGCGCCAGCAGTGAGTCATCGGGCTTAGGCATCTTCGATGAGCAGTTCTTC. It encodes CASSESSGLGIFDEQFF.

This sequence joins TRBV11-3 and TRBJ2-1, with TRBD1 as a possible D gene (5 bases). Germline CDR1 and CDR2: SGHNT and YENEEA. This CDR3 region has 16 residues. The V gene lost 6 bases and the J gene lost 0 bases, with 15 bases spanning the gap. The CDR3 region is CASSPAGQSSYNEQFF. In nucleotides, the CDR3 is TGTGCCAGCAGTCCCGCAGGGCAAAGCTCCTACAATGAGCAGTTCTTC.

A word on this clone: Other DNA sequences from this sample encode an identical CDR3 as well. The chain couples TRBV28 to TRBJ2-1; unclear D gene. This CDR3 comprises 10 residues. Trimming cost V 5 bases and J 6 bases, with 2 bases left between them. CDR1 MDHEN and CDR2 SYDVKM come from the germline V gene. In DNA, the CDR3 is TGTGCCAGCAGTCTCAATGAGCAGTTCTTC. Translation gives CASSLNEQFF.

The chain carries TRBV5-5 and TRBJ2-7; TRBD1 agrees at 9 bases. There are 15 residues in the CDR3. Germline CDR1 and CDR2: SGHKS and YYEKEE (reference sequence). Trimming took 0 bases from V and 0 from J; bases not matched to a gene: 1. The CDR3 protein is CASSLETGGSYEQYF. The CDR3 region has the DNA TGTGCCAGCAGCTTGGAGACAGGGGGCTCCTACGAGCAGTACTTC.

The V gene is TRBV19, the J gene TRBJ2-3, with D hard to call. Germline CDR1 is LNHDA and CDR2 is SQIVND (reference sequence). The CDR3 contains 12 residues. Trimming took 5 bases from V and 2 from J, leaving 5 bases between them. The CDR3: CASSPYTDTQYF. The CDR3 bases are TGTGCCAGTAGTCCCTACACAGATACGCAGTATTTT.

V usage is TRBV5-8 and J usage is TRBJ2-1; D is ambiguous. The germline V and J ends were trimmed by 4 bases and 2 bases, with 13 bases remaining between them. This CDR3 spans 15 amino acids. Germline CDR1 is SGHTS and CDR2 is YDEGEE. The CDR3 reads CASSPNLLAYNEQFF. The CDR3 bases are TGTGCCAGCAGCCCCAATTTGCTGGCCTACAATGAGCAGTTCTTC.

The J gene is TRBJ2-5, the V gene TRBV27, with unresolved D. Per the germline V gene, CDR1 is MNHEY and CDR2 is SMNVEV (reference sequence). V shed 5 bases and J shed 5 bases, with 12 bases lying between them. The CDR3 is made up of 13 amino acids. The CDR3 spells CASSAGLLETQYF. DNA for the CDR3: TGTGCCAGCAGTGCCGGGCTATTGGAGACCCAGTACTTC.

This rearrangement joins TRBV9 to TRBJ2-7; D unresolved. The CDR3 runs to 17 residues. Per germline, CDR1 SGDLS and CDR2 YYNGEE. The CDR3 DNA reads as TGTCCTCATCTTGAGGTAAACTCTAGAAGATGGTCCTACGAGCAGTACTTC. Translation gives CPHLEVNSRRWSYEQYF. The full variable domain, in which reference TRBV9 and TRBJ2-7 provide the parts outside the CDR3, is DSGVTQTPKHLITATGQRVTLRCSPRSGDLSVYWYQQSLDQGLQFLIQYYNGEERAKGNILERFSAQQFPDLHSELNLSSLELGDSALYFCPHLEVNSRRWSYEQYFGPGTRLTVT.

The chain couples TRBV5-1 to TRBJ2-2; D remains ambiguous. Trimming removed 4 bases from V and 6 bases from J, with 10 bases in between. CDR1 and CDR2 (germline): SGHRS, YFSETQ. The CDR3 contains 13 residues. The CDR3 is CASSPLVAGELFF. The CDR3 nucleotides read TGCGCCAGCAGCCCTCTCGTTGCCGGGGAGCTGTTTTTT.

This chain joins TRBV9 and TRBJ2-3; TRBD2 is a possible D gene (6 bases). Germline V gives CDR1 SGDLS, CDR2 YYNGEE. The CDR3 spans 16 residues. V lost 3 bases, J lost 9 bases, and 23 bases lay in between. CDR3 bases: TGTGCCAGCAGCGCCGCGGGCAGCTCCTTAGGAGGGACGCAGTATTTT. Translation gives CASSAAGSSLGGTQYF.

V gene TRBV5-1 combines with J gene TRBJ2-1; tentatively, D is TRBD1 or TRBD2 (5 bases each). There are 15 residues in the CDR3. Trimming shortened V by 7 bases and J by 0 bases, and 14 bases separated the two germline ends. Per the germline V gene, CDR1 is SGHRS and CDR2 is YFSETQ. In DNA form, the CDR3 reads TGCGCCAGCGGCCGGGACCTTAGCTCCTACAATGAGCAGTTCTTC. This sequence encodes CASGRDLSSYNEQFF.

J is TRBJ2-1 and V is TRBV7-9; TRBD2 matches 7 bases. Trimming removed 6 bases from V and 7 bases from J; junction bases left unmatched: 15. CDR1 and CDR2 (germline): SEHNR, FQNEAQ (reference sequence). This CDR3 has 16 residues. The CDR3, as DNA: TGTGCCAGCAGTCAACTCCGGGACTACCGTCATAATGAGCAGTTCTTC. The encoded protein is CASSQLRDYRHNEQFF.

The chain is built from TRBV19 and TRBJ2-7, with D possibly being TRBD2 (5 bases). CDR1 is LNHDA and CDR2 is SQIVND in the germline V gene (reference sequence). This CDR3 contains 14 residues. Deletions cut 4 bases from V and 2 bases from J, with 12 bases between. The DNA of the CDR3 is TGTGCCAGTAGTAAGCCAGCGGATGCCTACGAGCAGTACTTC. It encodes CASSKPADAYEQYF.

Worth noting for this clone: The junction differs from germline at one of its ends, possibly a read error. The sample holds other DNA sequences that translate to the same CDR3. The chain uses TRBV11-3 and TRBJ2-7, with TRBD2 as a possible D gene (6 bases). CDR3 length equals 13 residues. Germline V lookup: CDR1 SGHNT, CDR2 YENEEA. This CDR3 reads CANLGGGTYEQYF. Here the CDR3 DNA reads TGTGCCAACTTAGGTGGAGGGACCTATGAGCAGTACTTC.

The rearrangement uses TRBV28 and TRBJ1-1, with TRBD1 as a possible D gene (5 bases). The V end was cut by 7 bases, the J end by 1 base, with 19 bases between. The CDR3 has 16 amino acids. Germline V gene data show CDR1 as MDHEN and CDR2 as SYDVKM. The CDR3 is CASTPMWGDGNTEAFF. The CDR3 nucleotides read TGTGCCAGCACCCCGATGTGGGGGGATGGGAACACTGAAGCTTTCTTT.

The chain uses TRBV28 and TRBJ1-5; TRBD1 is a possible D gene (5 bases). The germline CDR1 and CDR2 sequences are MDHEN and SYDVKM. The length of the CDR3 is 15 residues. V was clipped by 5 bases and J by 9 bases, with 20 bases between them. CDR3 sequence: CASSRYRDVHSPQHF. The CDR3 DNA sequence: TGTGCCAGCAGTCGCTACCGGGACGTCCATTCGCCCCAGCATTTT.

This chain connects TRBV5-4 to TRBJ2-5; 8 bases agree with TRBD2. Germline CDR1 is SGHNT and CDR2 is YYREEE (reference sequence). J was trimmed by 5 bases and V by 0 bases; bases with no gene match: 3. CDR3 length: 14 amino acids. The CDR3 sequence: CASSLAASGETQYF. Written as DNA, the CDR3 is TGTGCCAGCAGCTTGGCGGCTAGCGGGGAGACCCAGTACTTC.